One and the same sample provided the 17 T cell receptor beta chains below, sequenced in a study of spatial heterogeneity in lung cancer. Via MiXCR, TCRdb re-called the 5' RACE reads, giving one row per CDR3 protein. The sample contains roughly 48,000 distinct CDR3 sequences, approximately 5% of which appear only once. The time point was: sample taken at primary tumor resection. Here the sequenced sample was PBMCs, taken at surgery. These receptors came from a male donor with early-stage non-small cell lung cancer.

This clonotype was counted at least ten times. The chain combines TRBV5-4 with TRBJ2-7, with D perhaps TRBD2 (6 bases). Germline CDR1 reads SGHNT; CDR2 reads YYREEE (reference sequence). The V gene lost 4 bases and the J gene lost 3 bases, with 14 bases spanning the gap. The CDR3 is made up of 14 amino acids. The CDR3 coding sequence is TGTGCCAGCAGCAGTAGCGGAACTCACTACGAGCAGTACTTC. As protein: CASSSSGTHYEQYF.

This clonotype was recorded a few times. The chain joins TRBV6-2 or TRBV6-3 to TRBJ2-2; perhaps TRBD1 as D (6 bases). This CDR3 is 14 amino acids long. Germline-derived CDR1 and CDR2 are MNHEY and SVGEGT. V was cut by 4 bases and J by 5 bases, with 11 bases left in between. CDR3 loop: CASSFSRGTGELFF. The DNA for the CDR3 is TGTGCCAGCAGTTTCTCCAGGGGAACCGGGGAGCTGTTTTTT.

This clonotype was seen ten or more times. The junction departs from germline at one end; a sequencing error may be responsible. The chain links TRBV7-7 to TRBJ2-2, with TRBD2 matching over 8 bases. The CDR3 covers 15 residues. In germline, CDR1 is SSHAT, CDR2 FNYEAQ (reference sequence). The chain's CDR3 is CASSPPGRGAGELFF. The CDR3 DNA sequence: TGTGCTAGCAGCCCACCCGGGAGGGGAGCCGGGGAGCTGTTTTTT.

At least ten counts were recorded for this clonotype. The chain employs TRBV6-6 and TRBJ2-2; 11 nucleotides match TRBD2. The V and J ends lost 8 bases and 3 bases, in that order; junction bases with no gene match: 20. The CDR3 contains 20 residues. Per the germline V gene, CDR1 is MNHNY and CDR2 is SVGAGI (reference sequence). CDR3 sequence: CASQATPGSGRAFDTGELFF. The CDR3 nucleotides are TGTGCCAGCCAGGCCACCCCGGGTAGCGGGAGGGCTTTTGACACCGGGGAGCTGTTTTTT.

In this sample, this clonotype turned up many times. This chain's CDR3 is CSARQGGDQPQHF. CDR3 in DNA: TGCAGTGCCAGACAGGGAGGAGATCAGCCCCAGCATTTT. The chain is built from TRBV20-1 and TRBJ1-5; TRBD1 matches 7 bases. Germline V gene data show CDR1 as DFQATT and CDR2 as SNEGSKA (reference sequence). CDR3 length: 13 residues. Trimming took 6 bases from V and 5 from J; bases not matched to a gene: 7.

This clonotype was detected ten times or more. This chain connects TRBV2 to TRBJ1-1; a weak D match, TRBD1 (6 bases). The CDR3 is 14 residues long. Trimming took 7 bases from V and 0 from J, leaving 12 bases between them. Germline V gene lookup returns CDR1 SNHLY and CDR2 FYNNEI. CDR3 nucleotide sequence: TGTGCCAGCACCCAAGGGGGTATGAACACTGAAGCTTTCTTT. Amino acid sequence: CASTQGGMNTEAFF.

This clonotype was counted many times. J is TRBJ2-1 and V is TRBV11-2, with 10 bases that match TRBD2. Germline-derived CDR1 and CDR2 are SGHAT and FQNNGV. With 1 base clipped from V and 7 bases from J, the junction kept 4 bases outside the gene matches. The CDR3 covers 15 residues. CDR3 sequence (DNA): TGTGCCAGCAGCTTAGGAGCGGGAGGGATGAATGAGCAGTTCTTC. Translating it yields CASSLGAGGMNEQFF.

This clonotype was picked up many times. V is TRBV5-4 and J is TRBJ2-5; 16 bases agree with TRBD2. V lost 4 bases and J lost 5; bases outside the gene matches: 8. The germline V gene encodes CDR1 SGHNT and CDR2 YYREEE (reference sequence). This CDR3 has 17 residues. CDR3: CASSPGLAGGGFETQYF. CDR3 bases: TGTGCCAGCAGCCCGGGACTAGCGGGAGGGGGCTTCGAGACCCAGTACTTC.

The table lists this clonotype with a few counts. This chain links TRBV7-9 with TRBJ2-1; TRBD1 might be the D (5 bases). CDR1 and CDR2 (germline): SEHNR, FQNEAQ (reference sequence). V lost 5 bases, J lost 3 bases, and 8 bases lay in between. This CDR3 is built from 13 residues. The CDR3 region is CASSQGDYNEQFF. In DNA, the CDR3 is TGTGCCAGCAGCCAAGGGGACTACAATGAGCAGTTCTTC.

This clonotype has ten or more counts. The chain links TRBV20-1 to TRBJ2-7; D is tentatively TRBD1 or TRBD2 (6 bases each). V was pared by 6 bases and J by 2 bases, with 17 bases between. Germline CDR1 is DFQATT and CDR2 is SNEGSKA (reference sequence). This CDR3 has 14 residues. The CDR3 DNA sequence: TGCAGTGCCGCTACCGGAGGGGGGACCTACGAGCAGTACTTC. Its translation is CSAATGGGTYEQYF.

The table lists this clonotype with many counts. The chain recombines TRBV29-1 with TRBJ2-7; 10 nucleotides align to TRBD1. This CDR3 region has 14 residues. V was clipped by 4 bases and J by 0 bases; unmatched bases: 3. Germline V gene sequence: CDR1 SQVTM, CDR2 ANQGSEA. The CDR3 bases are TGCAGCGTTGTTGGGGACAGGGGCTCCTACGAGCAGTACTTC. Encoded protein: CSVVGDRGSYEQYF.

This clonotype occurred many times. The chain employs TRBV6-5 and TRBJ2-1, with TRBD2 matching 7 bases. The junction had 6 bases not matched to a gene; V was cut back by 0 bases and J by 4 bases. Per the germline V gene, CDR1 is MNHEY and CDR2 is SVGAGI. This CDR3 is built from 16 residues. This chain's CDR3 is CASSYSRLAAYNEQFF. CDR3 nucleotides: TGTGCCAGCAGTTACTCGCGGCTAGCGGCATACAATGAGCAGTTCTTC.

The table lists this clonotype with many counts. J is TRBJ1-2 and V is TRBV20-1; TRBD1 matches at 9 bases. V shed 1 base, J shed 7 bases, and the junction held 4 bases outside the gene matches. The CDR3 is 13 residues long. Germline CDR1 and CDR2: DFQATT and SNEGSKA (reference sequence). CDR3 in amino acids: CSARAGTGFGYTF. The DNA for the CDR3 is TGCAGTGCTAGAGCTGGGACAGGGTTTGGCTACACCTTC.

This clonotype was found many times. The chain carries TRBV5-1 and TRBJ1-1; D uncertain. The V end lost 1 base, the J end lost 0 bases, and 10 bases lay between the germline ends. This CDR3 region has 15 residues. Germline CDR1 reads SGHRS; CDR2 reads YFSETQ. This CDR3 is CASSLHAEVNTEAFF. CDR3 DNA: TGCGCCAGCAGCTTGCACGCGGAGGTGAACACTGAAGCTTTCTTT.

The table lists this clonotype with many counts. The rearrangement links TRBV20-1 to TRBJ2-5; TRBD2 matches at 13 bases. This CDR3 region has 15 residues. Germline loops: CDR1 DFQATT, CDR2 SNEGSKA (reference sequence). Germline trimming cut 2 bases from V and 10 bases from J; bases unmatched to any gene: 10. The CDR3 spells CSARSIGLAGAGQYF. DNA for the CDR3: TGCAGTGCTAGATCCATCGGACTAGCGGGAGCGGGCCAGTACTTC.

This clonotype was recorded many times. The CDR3 coding sequence is TGTGCCAGTAGTATAGGACCCTGGGACAAAAACATTCAGTACTTC. Translating gives CASSIGPWDKNIQYF. The chain carries TRBV19 and TRBJ2-4; D not certain. Trimming pared 1 base from V and 3 bases from J, leaving 10 bases between. Germline-derived CDR1 and CDR2 are LNHDA and SQIVND (reference sequence). The CDR3 is 15 residues long.

This clonotype appeared many times. The V and J genes are TRBV7-9 and TRBJ2-5; TRBD1 matches 8 bases. The CDR3 has 13 residues. Trimming removed 5 bases from V and 4 bases from J; junction bases left unmatched: 3. Germline V CDR1 and CDR2: SEHNR, FQNEAQ (reference sequence). CDR3 DNA: TGTGCCAGCAGCCGACAGGGGACAGAGACCCAGTACTTC. This gives the protein CASSRQGTETQYF. Complete variable domain (other parts from reference TRBV7-9 and TRBJ2-5): DTGVSQNPRHKITKRGQNVTFRCDPISEHNRLYWYRQTLGQGPEFLTYFQNEAQLEKSRLLSDRFSAERPKGSFSTLEIQRTEQGDSAMYLCASSRQGTETQYFGPGTRLLVL.